This passage covers 10 T cell receptor beta chains from one sample sequenced in a study of shared clonotypes between healthy human individuals. Profiled with immunoSEQ multiplex PCR; TCRdb holds only in-frame clones, not every one. The table shows roughly 220,000 clones, with about 65% occurring only once. Material: memory CD4+ T cells sorted from blood. Specified subset: CD45RA-negative fraction. The receptors originated from a man younger than 40 in good health.

The V and J genes are TRBV11-1 and TRBJ2-6; no clear D. There are 15 residues in the CDR3. V was trimmed by 1 base and J by 4 bases, leaving 8 bases between them. Per germline, CDR1 SGHAT and CDR2 FQDESV (reference sequence). The CDR3 here is CASSLEGKGANVLTF. As DNA, the CDR3 is TGTGCCAGCAGCTTAGAGGGAAAAGGGGCCAACGTCCTGACTTTC.

This clone has more than one count but fewer than ten. This chain uses TRBV18 with TRBJ1-1; D unclear. Germline assignment: CDR1 KGHSH and CDR2 LQKENI. The V gene lost 5 bases and the J gene lost 2 bases, with 12 bases spanning the gap. The CDR3 runs to 14 residues. Here the CDR3 DNA reads TGTGCCAGCTCAATCAGTAGGTCCAACACTGAAGCTTTCTTT. It codes for CASSISRSNTEAFF.

This clone was picked up many times. This sequence joins TRBV25-1 and TRBJ1-1; D uncertain. V gave up 3 bases and J gave up 4 bases, with 9 bases separating them. In germline, CDR1 is MGHDK, CDR2 SYGVNS. The CDR3 is 13 amino acids. The CDR3 DNA reads TGTGCCAGCAGTGACCGGGCTTTCACTGAAGCTTTCTTT. Translating gives CASSDRAFTEAFF.

The genes are TRBV15 and TRBJ1-4, with D maybe TRBD1 (5 bases). The CDR3 has 16 residues. Germline V gene data show CDR1 as LNHNV and CDR2 as YYDKDF (reference sequence). Trimming cost V 1 base and J 2 bases, with 11 bases left between them. CDR3 nucleotides: TGTGCCACCAGCAGAGCTGGGACTGTGACTAATGAAAAACTGTTTTTT. Translation: CATSRAGTVTNEKLFF.

This clone came up many times. The genes are TRBV4-3 and TRBJ1-4; the D is unclear. CDR1 is LGHNA and CDR2 is YSLEER in the germline V gene. The CDR3 has 11 residues. Trimming cost V 4 bases and J 8 bases, with 5 bases left between them. CDR3 sequence reads: CASSLGEKLFF. The DNA of the CDR3 is TGCGCCAGCAGCCTAGGCGAAAAACTGTTTTTT.

V gene TRBV6-1 combines with J gene TRBJ1-1; D remains ambiguous. From germline, CDR1 is MNHNS and CDR2 SASEGT. The CDR3 runs to 10 residues. The ends were cut back, 8 bases at V and 5 bases at J, with 6 bases in the middle. CDR3 in amino acids: CASSVTEAFF. The CDR3 DNA reads as TGTGCCAGCTCTGTGACTGAAGCTTTCTTT.

This clone was seen only a few times. V gene TRBV28 combines with J gene TRBJ2-7; D is unclear. This CDR3 has 16 residues. V lost 6 bases and J 1 base, leaving 19 bases between the germline ends. In germline, CDR1 is MDHEN, CDR2 SYDVKM. CDR3 sequence: CASSPLFSNQSYEQYF. CDR3 nucleotide sequence: TGTGCCAGCAGCCCCCTCTTTTCCAATCAATCCTACGAGCAGTACTTC.

The J gene is TRBJ1-1, the V gene TRBV5-1; TRBD1 matches at 10 bases. From germline, CDR1 is SGHRS and CDR2 YFSETQ. This CDR3 has 14 amino acids. V was pared by 4 bases and J by 3 bases, with 3 bases of the junction left unmatched. In nucleotides, the CDR3 is TGCGCCAGCAGCAGGACAGGGGGAGACACTGAAGCTTTCTTT. Amino acids: CASSRTGGDTEAFF.

This clone was observed a handful of times. The chain joins TRBV4-1 to TRBJ1-2; a possible D gene is TRBD1 (5 bases). The CDR3 is 13 amino acids. CDR1 is MGHRA and CDR2 is YSYEKL in the germline V gene. The V end was cut by 6 bases, the J end by 2 bases, with 10 bases between. The CDR3 sequence is CASSPGPNYGYTF. CDR3 nucleotides: TGCGCCAGCAGTCCAGGGCCGAACTATGGCTACACCTTC.

This CDR3 is CASSEGVSGANVLTF. CDR3 DNA: TGTGCCAGCAGTGAAGGGGTCTCTGGGGCCAACGTCCTGACTTTC. The V call is TRBV6-1, the J call TRBJ2-6; D call uncertain. Germline V gene data show CDR1 as MNHNS and CDR2 as SASEGT. CDR3 length equals 15 residues. Deletions cut 1 base from V and 0 bases from J, with 4 bases between.